The 10 T cell receptor beta chains listed next were all sequenced from one sample in a study of CD8 T cells in ankylosing spondylitis. TCRdb re-analysed the 5' RACE reads in MiXCR, keeping a single row per CDR3 protein. In the table there are 250,000 to 400,000 distinct CDR3 sequences, around a tenth of which are singletons. The specimen sequenced was blood, either unsorted or a sorted T cell fraction (not recorded which). These receptors were collected from a female donor with ankylosing spondylitis or in good health (not recorded which).

On this clonotype: This may stem from a read error, because a much larger clone lies one nucleotide away. This chain connects TRBV24-1 to TRBJ2-3, with D perhaps being TRBD1 or TRBD2 (5 bases each). The CDR3 loop spans 13 amino acids. Germline-derived CDR1 and CDR2 are KGHDR and SFDVKD. CDR3 region: CAPSDGGVDTQYF. CDR3 in DNA: TGTGCCCCCAGTGATGGGGGTGTGGATACGCAGTATTTT.

This clonotype has only a few counts. This chain uses TRBV20-1 with TRBJ2-7; 10 bases align to TRBD1. The CDR3 consists of 13 residues. Germline V gene lookup returns CDR1 DFQATT and CDR2 SNEGSKA (reference sequence). Germline trimming cut 7 bases from V and 2 bases from J; bases unmatched to any gene: 5. CDR3 bases: TGCAGTGTGACCGGGACAGGGGCCTACGAGCAGTACTTC. Translating gives CSVTGTGAYEQYF.

This clonotype was observed many times. This sequence joins TRBV5-6 and TRBJ2-3, with 8 bases fitting TRBD2. J was trimmed by 4 bases and V by 2 bases; bases with no gene match: 9. This CDR3 has 16 residues. Germline V gives CDR1 SGHDT, CDR2 YYEEEE. The CDR3 protein is CASSLAGAGLADTQYF. CDR3 nucleotide sequence: TGTGCCAGCAGCTTAGCGGGGGCGGGGTTGGCAGATACGCAGTATTTT.

In this sample, this clonotype turned up many times. This rearrangement joins TRBV20-1 to TRBJ2-7; D uncertain. Trimming removed 3 bases at V and 2 bases at J, with 17 bases between. This CDR3 contains 15 residues. Germline-derived CDR1 and CDR2 are DFQATT and SNEGSKA (reference sequence). CDR3 amino acids: CSASFRARPPYEQYF. CDR3 in DNA: TGCAGTGCTAGTTTTAGGGCTAGACCGCCCTACGAGCAGTACTTC.

This clonotype was seen ten or more times. The rearrangement links TRBV20-1 to TRBJ2-6; D may be TRBD1 (5 bases). There are 14 residues in the CDR3. V was shortened by 2 bases and J by 2 bases, with 7 bases between the two germline ends. Germline-derived CDR1 and CDR2 are DFQATT and SNEGSKA (reference sequence). The CDR3 bases are TGCAGTGCTAGAAGCAGGGCTGGGGCCAACGTCCTGACTTTC. Amino acid sequence: CSARSRAGANVLTF.

This clonotype was recorded many times. The rearrangement uses TRBV20-1 and TRBJ1-5, with D possibly TRBD1 on 5 matching bases. CDR3 length: 15 amino acids. V was cut by 3 bases and J by 1 base, with 13 bases left in between. Germline lookup yields CDR1 DFQATT and CDR2 SNEGSKA (reference sequence). This CDR3 is CSASLGGGSNQPQHF. CDR3 nucleotide sequence: TGCAGTGCTAGTCTGGGCGGGGGAAGCAATCAGCCCCAGCATTTT.

This clonotype has a handful of counts. The V and J genes are TRBV2 and TRBJ2-7; a possible D gene is TRBD1 (6 bases). The CDR3 length is 12 residues. Trimming took 4 bases from V and 6 from J, leaving 10 bases between them. In germline, CDR1 is SNHLY, CDR2 FYNNEI. CDR3 sequence: CASSGDTSEQYF. The CDR3, as DNA: TGTGCCAGCAGTGGGGACACCTCCGAGCAGTACTTC.

This clonotype has ten or more counts. The chain employs TRBV11-2 and TRBJ2-2; 13 bases align to TRBD2. The V segment lost 6 bases and the J segment 1 base; nucleotides outside the gene matches: 11. The V gene's germline CDR1 is SGHAT and CDR2 FQNNGV. The length of the CDR3 is 19 residues. CDR3 DNA sequence: TGTGCCAGCAGTAAGTTTGGGACTAGCGGGACCCTGAACACCGGGGAGCTGTTTTTT. This encodes CASSKFGTSGTLNTGELFF.

This clonotype was detected ten times or more. The chain recombines TRBV27 with TRBJ2-1; 10 nucleotides align to TRBD2. CDR1 and CDR2 from the germline V gene are MNHEY and SMNVEV (reference sequence). Trimming cost V 4 bases and J 7 bases; bases outside gene matches: 13. The CDR3 length is 17 residues. The chain's CDR3 is CASSSDLAGGGGNEQFF. The CDR3 DNA reads TGTGCCAGCAGTTCAGATTTAGCGGGAGGAGGTGGGAATGAGCAGTTCTTC.

This clonotype was seen many times. Written as DNA, the CDR3 is TGTGCCAGCTCCGTTCGGGGGACAGACTCCTCTGGGGCCAACGTCCTGACTTTC. The encoded protein is CASSVRGTDSSGANVLTF. The chain links TRBV11-2 to TRBJ2-6; D might be TRBD1 (7 bases). The V gene lost 8 bases and the J gene lost 0 bases, with 20 bases spanning the gap. Germline loops: CDR1 SGHAT, CDR2 FQNNGV. The CDR3 has 18 residues.